Sequencing of this TCR beta chain was carried out in a study of blood T cells in healthy people across ages. The overall study: Template switching caught about one barcoded beta molecule for each two T cells.

V shed 2 bases, J shed 1 base, and the junction held 0 bases outside the gene matches. The CDR3 spans 14 residues. Germline CDR1 reads ENHRY; CDR2 reads SYGVKD. Combining a sample-barcoded 5' primer with a J-beta primer mix, a second PCR ran for 7 to 11 cycles. TCRdb reanalysed the 5' RACE reads using MiXCR and keeps one entry per CDR3 protein. The data contain 1.2 million to 1.5 million distinct CDR3 sequences, 35% to 45% of them singletons. Study-level points and caveats: When set beside aged donors, long-lived donors presented more naive CD4+ cells and higher diversity.

Samples each yielded at least 6 micrograms of total RNA. This clonotype has at least ten counts. The antigen is not known. The sequencing sample was made of blood. The rearrangement uses TRBV10-3 and TRBJ2-5; TRBD1 matches 8 bases. The TCR was taken from a woman between 18 and 29 years old in good health. The CDR3, as DNA: TGTGCCATCAGTGAGACAGGGGGCCAAGAGACCCAGTACTTC. It is translated as CAISETGGQETQYF.